The clone carrying this T cell receptor (beta chain) was seen only a few times. The CDR3 length is 16 residues. Germline loops: CDR1 LNHNV, CDR2 YYDKDF (reference sequence). V shed 0 bases and J shed 4 bases, with 15 bases lying between them. The data stem from a study of sequential checkpoint blockade in melanoma. The data were produced by immunoSEQ multiplex PCR, yet TCRdb's version contains in-frame clones alone and is incomplete. The sample consists of roughly 9,100 clones, roughly 23% of them appearing once. The treatment denotes: randomized to nivolumab then ipilimumab (arm A) or the reverse (arm B).

The sequence came from a human donor with melanoma. The chain recombines TRBV15 with TRBJ2-5; TRBD1 is a possible D gene (6 bases). Source: tumor tissue (inferred from file names), taken from a patient given nivolumab and ipilimumab in sequence. The CDR3 DNA reads as TGTGCCACCAGCAGAGATCTTCAACAGGGTCGAGAGACCCAGTACTTC. Translated, it gives CATSRDLQQGRETQYF.